A selection of T cell receptor beta chains follows, all from one sample in a study of blood T cell repertoires in COVID-19. Clones were sequenced by immunoSEQ multiplex PCR, and TCRdb holds only the in-frame ones, with some missing. The sample includes about 240,000 clones, 82% of them seen just once. Specimen: peripheral blood. The receptors shown here come from a woman aged 70 to 79 with acute or convalescent COVID-19. CDR3s include the opening cysteine and the closing phenylalanine or tryptophan. Each record gives: J gene, V gene, CDR3 protein.

>TRBJ1-4|TRBV2
CASIYDRGNEKLFF
>TRBJ1-1|TRBV7-2
CASSLSGGTEAFF
>TRBJ1-6|TRBV5-4
CASSLRGGDNSPLHF
>TRBJ1-3|TRBV28
CASRSTGTGAGNTIYF
>TRBJ1-4|TRBV7-9
CASSVQASTNEKLFF
>TRBJ2-2|TRBV30
CAWDGQGAGELFF
>TRBJ2-2|TRBV4-3
CASSQDPLTTGELFF
>TRBJ2-1|TRBV4-3
CASSPSTSSYNEQFF
>TRBJ1-4|TRBV4-3
CASSQRGGGGATNEKLFF
>TRBJ1-3|TRBV20-1
CSASGAGGFSGNTIYF
>TRBJ1-3|TRBV5-1
CASSLGQGAGNTIYF
>TRBJ1-1|TRBV18
CASSGGGVTEAFF
>TRBJ2-2|TRBV3-1/TRBV3-2
CASVPGAGTGELFF
>TRBJ1-2|TRBV4-2
CASSQGGQGNGYTF
>TRBJ1-2|TRBV9
CASSVDDRAIGGYTF
>TRBJ2-5|TRBV5-1
CASSFSGGDRETQYF